This T cell receptor beta chain emerged from a study of T cell changes during pregnancy in multiple sclerosis. Libraries were prepared by immunoSEQ multiplex PCR; TCRdb keeps only in-frame clonotypes and omits some of them. The sample records about 99,000 clones, about 90% being singletons. This sequence originates from a female donor with multiple sclerosis, enrolled in a pregnancy study. Source: peripheral blood, taken after pregnancy.

The CDR3 sequence is CASSYAGPNEQFF. The DNA for the CDR3 is TGTGCCAGCAGCTATGCGGGCCCCAATGAGCAGTTCTTC. The chain has TRBV7-6 and TRBJ2-1, with a tentative D call TRBD2 (5 bases). Trimming stripped 4 bases from V and 6 bases from J, with 10 bases between. Looked up from germline, CDR1 is SGHVS and CDR2 is FNYEAQ. This CDR3 has 13 amino acids. The entire variable domain, with the rest obtained from reference TRBV7-6 and TRBJ2-1, is as follows: GAGVSQSPRYKVTKRGQDVALRCDPISGHVSLYWYRQALGQGPEFLTYFNYEAQQDKSGLPNDRFSAERPEGSISTLTIQRTEQRDSAMYRCASSYAGPNEQFFGPGTRLTVL.